These 18 T cell receptor beta chains came from one sample sequenced in a study of type 1 regulatory T cells. MiXCR, run by TCRdb on the reads, gives a single entry per CDR3 protein. The repertoire holds 60,000 to 75,000 distinct CDR3 sequences, with under 25% as singletons. No antigen is known for these receptors. Study-wide results and limits: Compared with non-type 1 regulatory T cells, type 1 regulatory T cells showed a more restricted TCR repertoire.

The sample taken for sequencing was cultured type 1 regulatory T (Tr1) cells, either the whole culture or a sorted fraction (not recorded which). The receptors here all came from a human donor in good health.

This clonotype has just a few counts. The genes are TRBV30 and TRBJ2-1, with a tentative D call TRBD2 (5 bases). The length of the CDR3 is 12 residues. Trimming took 2 bases from V and 6 from J, leaving 8 bases between them. The germline CDR1 and CDR2 sequences are GTSNPN and SVGIG (reference sequence). The CDR3 region is CAWSRRLNEQFF. The CDR3 nucleotides are TGTGCCTGGAGTAGGAGGCTCAATGAGCAGTTCTTC.

Concerning this clonotype itself: It may be a read error: a sequence one base away is much more abundant. The V gene is TRBV5-1, the J gene TRBJ2-2; 8 positions match TRBD1. Trimming cost V 6 bases and J 4 bases; bases outside gene matches: 11. CDR3 length: 16 amino acids. Germline-derived CDR1 and CDR2 are SGHRS and YFSETQ. The CDR3 protein is CASNWTGTGGTGELFF. CDR3 DNA: TGCGCCAGCAACTGGACCGGGACAGGTGGCACCGGGGAGCTGTTTTTT.

V is TRBV28 and J is TRBJ1-1; D call uncertain. Trimming removed 5 bases from V and 11 bases from J, with 18 bases in between. The germline CDR1 and CDR2 sequences are MDHEN and SYDVKM. This CDR3 is built from 13 residues. The CDR3 coding sequence is TGTGCCAGCAGTAAACCGGGCCCAGAGACGGCTTTCTTT. Amino acid sequence: CASSKPGPETAFF.

This clonotype turned up a few times. The rearrangement links TRBV5-1 to TRBJ2-3; D possibly matches TRBD1 or TRBD2 (5 bases each). In germline, CDR1 is SGHRS, CDR2 YFSETQ. CDR3 size: 15 residues. The ends were cut back, 5 bases at V and 4 bases at J, with 17 bases in the middle. This chain's CDR3 is CASSYRDGWADTQYF. CDR3 DNA: TGCGCCAGCAGTTACCGGGACGGGTGGGCAGATACGCAGTATTTT.

The genes are TRBV27 and TRBJ1-2; the D is unclear. Trimming took 6 bases from V and 2 from J, leaving 22 bases between them. CDR1 is MNHEY and CDR2 is SMNVEV in the germline V gene (reference sequence). This CDR3 spans 17 amino acids. CDR3 amino acids: CASRLHPPATANYGYTF. The CDR3 DNA follows: TGTGCCAGCAGACTTCACCCCCCCGCTACAGCAAACTATGGCTACACCTTC.

The J gene is TRBJ2-1, the V gene TRBV19, with TRBD1 as a possible D gene (5 bases). V shed 9 bases and J shed 8 bases, with 11 bases lying between them. The CDR3 sequence is 11 residues long. The V gene's germline CDR1 is LNHDA and CDR2 SQIVND (reference sequence). The CDR3 sequence is CARERQHEQFF. CDR3 in DNA: TGTGCCAGGGAGAGACAGCATGAGCAGTTCTTC.

V and J are TRBV5-1 and TRBJ2-3; D is undetermined. The CDR3 is 12 residues long. Looked up from germline, CDR1 is SGHRS and CDR2 is YFSETQ. The V end lost 0 bases, the J end lost 9 bases, and 8 bases lay between the germline ends. The CDR3 sequence: CASSLGVNTQYF. The CDR3 nucleotides read TGCGCCAGCAGCTTGGGGGTCAACACGCAGTATTTT.

This clonotype was counted only a few times. The chain couples TRBV10-3 to TRBJ2-7; weak D call: TRBD1 (7 bases). Between the trimmed V and J ends, which lost 6 bases and 3 bases, there was a span of 21 bases. Germline V gene sequence: CDR1 ENHRY, CDR2 SYGVKD. CDR3 length: 16 amino acids. CDR3 loop: CAIRETRGTDHYEQYF. In DNA, the CDR3 is TGTGCCATCAGAGAGACCCGGGGGACAGACCACTACGAGCAGTACTTC.

This clonotype was seen more than once but under ten times. This chain uses TRBV5-1 with TRBJ1-5; a weak D match, TRBD1 (6 bases). Germline V lookup: CDR1 SGHRS, CDR2 YFSETQ. This CDR3 spans 15 amino acids. Trimming shortened V by 4 bases and J by 1 base, and 12 bases separated the two germline ends. The CDR3, as DNA: TGCGCCAGCAGCCGCTTAGGGGGGAGCAATCAGCCCCAGCATTTT. This sequence encodes CASSRLGGSNQPQHF.

This clonotype appeared a few times. The rearrangement joins TRBV15 to TRBJ2-3, with 11 bases lining up with TRBD2. The CDR3 totals 17 residues. V gave up 4 bases and J gave up 2 bases; unmatched junction bases: 8. Germline CDR1 LNHNV, CDR2 YYDKDF (reference sequence). In DNA form, the CDR3 reads TGTGCCACCAGCACACCCCTAGCGGGAGGCGTCACAGATACGCAGTATTTT. Amino acid sequence: CATSTPLAGGVTDTQYF.

This clonotype was picked up one time. The chain links TRBV5-1 to TRBJ2-1; 11 bases map to TRBD2. Trimming cost V 3 bases and J 3 bases; bases outside gene matches: 2. This CDR3 region has 15 residues. Germline CDR1 and CDR2: SGHRS and YFSETQ. The CDR3 loop is CASSWTSGLYNEQFF. The CDR3 coding sequence is TGCGCCAGCAGCTGGACTAGCGGGCTCTACAATGAGCAGTTCTTC.

This chain links TRBV7-2 with TRBJ2-7, with 9 positions matching TRBD2. V dropped 1 base and J dropped 7; count of bases not matched to a gene: 5. The CDR3 length is 14 residues. Germline values: CDR1 SGHTA, CDR2 FQGNSA. As DNA, the CDR3 is TGTGCCAGCAGCTTAGGAGCGGGAGGACGGGAGCAGTACTTC. As protein: CASSLGAGGREQYF.

A few counts support this clonotype. The chain employs TRBV15 and TRBJ1-5; no reliable D call. Germline lookup yields CDR1 LNHNV and CDR2 YYDKDF (reference sequence). The CDR3 sequence is 14 residues long. Trimming shortened V by 0 bases and J by 2 bases, and 5 bases separated the two germline ends. CDR3 residues: CATSRDSGNQPQHF. For the CDR3, the DNA is TGTGCCACCAGCAGAGATAGTGGCAATCAGCCCCAGCATTTT.

This clonotype has only one observation. V gene TRBV20-1 combines with J gene TRBJ2-3, with D tentatively TRBD2 (5 bases). This CDR3 has 13 amino acids. V dropped 1 base and J dropped 10 bases, with 15 bases sitting between them. The germline CDR1 and CDR2 sequences are DFQATT and SNEGSKA (reference sequence). CDR3: CSARALAVDAQYF. CDR3 nucleotides: TGCAGTGCTAGAGCCCTAGCAGTTGATGCGCAGTATTTT.

The gene calls are TRBV5-1 and TRBJ2-7; tentative D call: TRBD2 (6 bases). The CDR3 covers 15 residues. V gave up 4 bases and J gave up 2 bases, with 16 bases separating them. Germline values: CDR1 SGHRS, CDR2 YFSETQ. The CDR3 nucleotides are TGCGCCAGCAGCGGAGGGACGGCCGTAGCCTACGAGCAGTACTTC. It specifies CASSGGTAVAYEQYF.

The chain combines TRBV3-1 with TRBJ2-7; TRBD1 aligns across 9 bases. The germline CDR1 and CDR2 sequences are LGHDT and YNNKEL (reference sequence). Trimming cost V 3 bases and J 6 bases; bases outside gene matches: 6. The CDR3 sequence is 14 residues long. The CDR3 sequence: CASSHAGTGTEQYF. The CDR3 bases are TGTGCCAGCAGCCACGCCGGGACAGGGACCGAGCAGTACTTC.

About this clonotype: The junction and the germline gene differ at one end; a read error may be behind it. The chain joins TRBV5-5 to TRBJ2-3; a weak D match, TRBD1 (5 bases). The germline V gene has CDR1 SGHKS and CDR2 YYEKEE (reference sequence). This CDR3 spans 13 amino acids. The CDR3 DNA reads as TGTGCCAGCAGCTCACGCGCCACAGGTACGCAGTATTTT. It codes for CASSSRATGTQYF.

In its sample, this clonotype was seen once. The rearrangement uses TRBV19 and TRBJ2-1, with 14 bases identical to TRBD2. CDR1 is LNHDA and CDR2 is SQIVND in the germline V gene (reference sequence). The CDR3 consists of 14 residues. The V and J ends lost 6 bases and 9 bases, in that order; junction bases with no gene match: 4. This CDR3 reads CASRETSGRGEQFF. The CDR3 nucleotides are TGTGCCAGTAGGGAGACTAGCGGGAGGGGTGAGCAGTTCTTC.